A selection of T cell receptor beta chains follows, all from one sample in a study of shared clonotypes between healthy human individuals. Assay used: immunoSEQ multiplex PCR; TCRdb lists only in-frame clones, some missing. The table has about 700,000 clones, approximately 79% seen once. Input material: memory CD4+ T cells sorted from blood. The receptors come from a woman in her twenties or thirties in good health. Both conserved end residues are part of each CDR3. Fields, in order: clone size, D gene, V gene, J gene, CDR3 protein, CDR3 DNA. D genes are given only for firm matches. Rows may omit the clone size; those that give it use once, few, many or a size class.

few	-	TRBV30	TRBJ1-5	CAWSVGQGGGPQHF	TGTGCCTGGAGTGTCGGGCAGGGCGGGGGGCCCCAGCATTTT
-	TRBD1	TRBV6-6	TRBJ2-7	CASSSTGNYEQYF	TGTGCCAGCAGCTCGACAGGGAACTACGAGCAGTACTTC
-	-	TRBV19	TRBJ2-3	CASRDTGGADTQYF	TGTGCCAGTAGGGACACAGGTGGGGCAGATACGCAGTATTTT
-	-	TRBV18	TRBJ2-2	CASSPATQNTGELFF	TGTGCCAGCTCACCGGCGACTCAGAACACCGGGGAGCTGTTTTTT
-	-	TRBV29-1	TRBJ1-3	CSTQGSGNTIYF	TGCAGTACTCAGGGATCTGGAAACACCATATATTTT
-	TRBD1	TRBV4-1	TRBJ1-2	CASSQPTGGKRIYGYTF	TGCGCCAGCAGCCAGCCGACAGGGGGTAAAAGGATCTATGGCTACACCTTC
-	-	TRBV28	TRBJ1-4	CASSGGGEKLFF	TGTGCCAGCAGTGGGGGTGGGGAAAAACTGTTTTTT
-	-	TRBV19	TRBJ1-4	CASSSRGTNEKLFF	TGTGCCAGTAGTAGCCGGGGAACTAATGAAAAACTGTTTTTT
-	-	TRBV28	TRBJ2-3	CASSLSPQGADTQYF	TGTGCCAGCAGTCTCTCTCCACAGGGCGCAGATACGCAGTATTTT
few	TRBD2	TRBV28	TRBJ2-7	CASSHSGTSGRISYEQYF	TGTGCCAGCAGTCACTCCGGGACTAGCGGGAGGATCTCCTACGAGCAGTACTTC
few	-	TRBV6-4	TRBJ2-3	CASSEGGTDTQYF	TGTGCCAGCAGTGAAGGGGGAACAGATACGCAGTATTTT
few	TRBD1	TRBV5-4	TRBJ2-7	CASSSTQGVYEQYF	TGTGCCAGCAGCTCGACCCAGGGGGTTTACGAGCAGTACTTC
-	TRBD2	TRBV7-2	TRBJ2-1	CASSWRTSGREYNEQFF	TGTGCCAGCAGCTGGCGAACTAGCGGGAGGGAATACAATGAGCAGTTCTTC
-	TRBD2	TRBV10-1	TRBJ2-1	CASSLAGYNEQFF	TGCGCCAGCAGCCTAGCGGGTTACAATGAGCAGTTCTTC
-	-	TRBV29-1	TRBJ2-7	CSVTRSGEQYF	TGCAGCGTTACCCGCTCGGGCGAACAGTACTTC
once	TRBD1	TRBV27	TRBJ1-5	CASSPRGQEDPQHF	TGTGCCAGCAGTCCGAGGGGGCAGGAGGATCCCCAGCATTTT
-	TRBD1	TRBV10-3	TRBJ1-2	CAISEGQTYGYTF	TGTGCCATCAGCGAGGGACAGACCTATGGCTACACCTTC
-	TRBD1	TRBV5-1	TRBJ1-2	CASSTAGTGGTFYGYTF	TGCGCCAGCAGCACTGCTGGGACAGGGGGCACCTTCTATGGCTACACCTTC
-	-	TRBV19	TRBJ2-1	CASSIRLGSSYNEQFF	TGTGCCAGTAGTATAAGGTTAGGTAGCTCCTACAATGAGCAGTTCTTC
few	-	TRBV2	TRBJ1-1	CASSVAGRGTEAFF	TGTGCCAGCAGTGTGGCAGGGCGGGGGACTGAAGCTTTCTTT
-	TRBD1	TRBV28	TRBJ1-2	CASSPIGQGENGYTF	TGTGCCAGCAGTCCCATCGGACAGGGTGAGAATGGCTACACCTTC
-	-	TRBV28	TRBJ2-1	CASMERPNEQFF	TGTGCCAGCATGGAGCGGCCCAATGAGCAGTTCTTC
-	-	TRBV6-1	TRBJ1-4	CASSEGGINEKLFF	TGTGCCAGCAGTGAAGGAGGGATAAATGAAAAACTGTTTTTT
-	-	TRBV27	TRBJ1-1	CASSPLSGPFEAFF	TGTGCCAGCAGTCCCCTCTCTGGACCTTTTGAAGCTTTCTTT
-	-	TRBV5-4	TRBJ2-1	CASSLWEVYNEQFF	TGTGCCAGCAGTTTGTGGGAGGTTTACAATGAGCAGTTCTTC
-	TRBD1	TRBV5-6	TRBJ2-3	CASSFRTGGTDTQYF	TGTGCCAGCAGCTTTAGGACAGGGGGGACAGATACGCAGTATTTT
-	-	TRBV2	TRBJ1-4	CASRVMVATNEKLFF	TGTGCCAGCAGGGTAATGGTTGCAACTAATGAAAAACTGTTTTTT
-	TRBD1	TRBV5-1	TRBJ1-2	CASSLGTGGGSYTF	TGCGCCAGCAGCTTGGGGACAGGGGGCGGGAGCTACACCTTC
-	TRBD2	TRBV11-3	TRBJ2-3	CASSFGGRAADTQYF	TGTGCCAGCAGCTTTGGCGGGAGGGCCGCAGATACGCAGTATTTT
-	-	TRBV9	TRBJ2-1	CASSRQGVHNEQFF	TGTGCCAGCAGCAGGCAGGGCGTCCACAATGAGCAGTTCTTC
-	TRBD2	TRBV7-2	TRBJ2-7	CASSFSGSRNEQYF	TGTGCCAGCAGCTTTAGCGGGAGTCGGAACGAGCAGTACTTC
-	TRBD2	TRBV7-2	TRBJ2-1	CASRVSGGYNEQFF	TGTGCCAGCAGAGTCAGCGGGGGGTACAATGAGCAGTTCTTC